A selection of T cell receptor beta chains follows, all from one sample in a study of CD4 T cells in relation to SARS-CoV-2 and coronaviruses. Some clones are missing from TCRdb's copy, which holds only in-frame ones; the method was immunoSEQ multiplex PCR. The sample holds around 69,000 clones; less than 95% are singletons and the top ten take 0.12% to 0.15%. The specimen was naive CD4+ T cells from PBMCs. Receptors were obtained from a human donor in good health. The CDR3 runs from the conserved cysteine through the conserved F or W. Not every row has a clone size; where given, it reads once, few, many or a size class.

-	TRBV6-5	TRBJ2-2	CASRPTGSTGELFF
-	TRBV6-5	TRBJ1-2	CASTPGGLKPYGYTF
-	TRBV9	TRBJ2-5	CASSEYPKETQYF
-	TRBV7-3	TRBJ1-6	CASSRDQNSPLHF
-	TRBV11-2	TRBJ1-2	CASSRIRDSSNYGYTF
-	TRBV29-1	TRBJ2-5	CSVQQTLGVGTQYF
-	TRBV24-1	TRBJ2-7	CATSDRGGPPREQYF
once	TRBV5-4	TRBJ2-2	CASSPGQRTGELFF
-	TRBV5-1	TRBJ2-7	CASSLSVGRGFGSSYEQYF
-	TRBV10-1	TRBJ2-5	CASSESGREETQYF
-	TRBV7-3	TRBJ2-5	CASSSIGRAVGQETQYF
-	TRBV5-1	TRBJ2-2	CASSPPSGVTGELFF
-	TRBV7-9	TRBJ2-7	CASSSQLPGLAGEQYF
-	TRBV2	TRBJ2-1	CASAREGMNNEQFF
-	TRBV5-1	TRBJ2-6	CASSPITPTSGANVLTF
-	TRBV5-1	TRBJ2-3	CASSLPDIWKSTDTQYF
-	TRBV9	TRBJ2-7	CASSEGGGLAGAHYEQYF
-	TRBV7-9	TRBJ1-2	CASSLGDSPNYGYTF
once	TRBV3-1/TRBV3-2	TRBJ2-1	CASSQNMWGTGNEQFF
few	TRBV7-9	TRBJ2-1	CASSPPTSGRYEQFF
-	TRBV28	TRBJ2-3	CASSTGGEATDTQYF
-	TRBV3-1/TRBV3-2	TRBJ1-6	CASSQISGQGNSPLHF
-	TRBV20-1	TRBJ2-2	CSASRREGAGELFF
-	TRBV30	TRBJ2-6	CAWRTGQGSSGANVLTF
-	TRBV28	TRBJ2-1	CASSGQTGGSYNEQFF
-	TRBV6-5	TRBJ1-5	CATTYHGHNQPQHF
-	TRBV10-2	TRBJ1-5	CASSEGENQPQHF
-	TRBV18	TRBJ2-2	CASSPQDNTGELFF
-	TRBV28	TRBJ2-7	CASSVSGFTSYEQYF
-	TRBV30	TRBJ1-1	CAWSVPRRATEAFF
-	TRBV4-1	TRBJ2-3	CASSQDQGLAIHTDTQYF
once	TRBV10-3	TRBJ1-1	CAIRRIQGNTEAFF
-	TRBV5-1	TRBJ2-1	CASSSLAGGASYNEQFF
-	TRBV7-9	TRBJ2-3	CASSHSGTTDTQYF
-	TRBV18	TRBJ2-5	CASSGRGSAETQYF
-	TRBV5-1	TRBJ1-2	CASSLDRNGYTF
-	TRBV6-5	TRBJ2-1	CASSYSPRTNNEQFF
few	TRBV19	TRBJ1-3	CASSMSVSGNTIYF
-	TRBV6-5	TRBJ2-1	CASSYSGGRYNEQFF
-	TRBV24-1	TRBJ2-5	CATSGAGLGTQYF